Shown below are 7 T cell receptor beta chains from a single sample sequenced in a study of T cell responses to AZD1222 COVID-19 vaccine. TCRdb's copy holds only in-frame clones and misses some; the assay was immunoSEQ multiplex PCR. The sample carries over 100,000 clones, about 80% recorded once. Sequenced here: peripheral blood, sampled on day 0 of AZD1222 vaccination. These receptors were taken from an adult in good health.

In DNA, the CDR3 is TGTGCCAGCAGCAGGGACAGTTACCAAGAGACCCAGTACTTC. Translating it yields CASSRDSYQETQYF. This chain joins TRBV7-2 and TRBJ2-5, with TRBD1 identical over 7 bases. This CDR3 is built from 14 residues. The junction had 3 bases not matched to a gene; V was cut back by 5 bases and J by 0 bases. From germline, CDR1 is SGHTA and CDR2 FQGNSA. Full variable domain (missing parts from reference TRBV7-2 and TRBJ2-5): GAGVSQSPSNKVTEKGKDVELRCDPISGHTALYWYRQSLGQGLEFLIYFQGNSAPDKSGLPSDRFSAERTGGSVSTLTIQRTQQEDSAVYLCASSRDSYQETQYFGPGTRLLVL.

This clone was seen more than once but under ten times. CDR3 residues: CASSLYTYLNTEAFF. The CDR3 DNA follows: TGTGCCAGCAGTTTATATACATACTTGAACACTGAAGCTTTCTTT. This rearrangement joins TRBV28 to TRBJ1-1; the D is unclear. The CDR3 spans 15 residues. The V gene's germline CDR1 is MDHEN and CDR2 SYDVKM. V lost 1 base and J lost 0, with 9 bases in between.

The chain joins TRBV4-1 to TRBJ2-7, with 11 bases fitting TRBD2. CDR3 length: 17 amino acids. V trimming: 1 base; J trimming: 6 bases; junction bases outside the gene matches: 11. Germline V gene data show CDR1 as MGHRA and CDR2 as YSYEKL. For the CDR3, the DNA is TGCGCCAGCAGCCAAGGGGGTTTAGCGGGAGGGCCTCCCGAGCAGTACTTC. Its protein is CASSQGGLAGGPPEQYF.

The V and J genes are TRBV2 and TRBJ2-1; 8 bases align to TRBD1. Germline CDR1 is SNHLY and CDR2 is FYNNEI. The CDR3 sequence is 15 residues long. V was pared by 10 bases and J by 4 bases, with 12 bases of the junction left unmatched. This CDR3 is CATRPDRGGYNEQFF. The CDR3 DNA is TGTGCCACCCGACCCGACAGGGGTGGATACAATGAGCAGTTCTTC.

CDR3 coding DNA: TGTGCCAGCTTCACCACCGCGGTGACTTCGGAGTCACCCCTCCACTTT. This sequence encodes CASFTTAVTSESPLHF. The chain couples TRBV18 to TRBJ1-6, with D hard to call. The germline V gene has CDR1 KGHSH and CDR2 LQKENI. Trimming pared 7 bases from V and 10 bases from J, leaving 23 bases between. The CDR3 runs 16 residues.

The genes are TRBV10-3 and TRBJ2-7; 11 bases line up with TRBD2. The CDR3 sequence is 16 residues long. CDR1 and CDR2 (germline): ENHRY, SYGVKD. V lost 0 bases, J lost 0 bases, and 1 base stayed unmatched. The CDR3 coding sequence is TGTGCCATCAGTGAGTCTAGCGGGAGGGCCTCCTACGAGCAGTACTTC. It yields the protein CAISESSGRASYEQYF.

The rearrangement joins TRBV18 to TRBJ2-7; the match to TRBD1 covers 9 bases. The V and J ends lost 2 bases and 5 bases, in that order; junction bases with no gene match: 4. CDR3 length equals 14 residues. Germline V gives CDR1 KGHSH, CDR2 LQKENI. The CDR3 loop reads CASSPTTGGNEQYF. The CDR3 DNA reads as TGTGCCAGCTCACCAACCACAGGGGGCAACGAGCAGTACTTC. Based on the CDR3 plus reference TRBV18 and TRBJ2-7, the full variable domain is NAGVMQNPRHLVRRRGQEARLRCSPMKGHSHVYWYRQLPEEGLKFMVYLQKENIIDESGMPKERFSAEFPKEGPSILRIQQVVRGDSAAYFCASSPTTGGNEQYFGPGTRLTVT.